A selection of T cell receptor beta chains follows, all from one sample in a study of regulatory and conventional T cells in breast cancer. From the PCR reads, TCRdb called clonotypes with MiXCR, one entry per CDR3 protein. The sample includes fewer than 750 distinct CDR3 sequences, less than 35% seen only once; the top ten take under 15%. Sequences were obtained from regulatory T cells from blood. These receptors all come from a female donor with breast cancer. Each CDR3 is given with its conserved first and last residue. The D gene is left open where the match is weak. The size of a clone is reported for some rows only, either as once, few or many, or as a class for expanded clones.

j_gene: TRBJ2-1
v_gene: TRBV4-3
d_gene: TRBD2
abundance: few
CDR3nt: TGCGCCAGCAGCTATAGCGGGAGCTCCTACAATGAGCAGTTCTTC
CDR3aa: CASSYSGSSYNEQFF

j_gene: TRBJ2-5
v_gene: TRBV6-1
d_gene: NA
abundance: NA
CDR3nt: TGTGCCAGCAGTGTTCCAGGGGCGGGGCAAGAGACCCAGTACTTC
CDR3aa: CASSVPGAGQETQYF

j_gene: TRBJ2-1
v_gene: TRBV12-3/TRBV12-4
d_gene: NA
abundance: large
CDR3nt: TGTGCCAGCACCGCGGGGCAGGAGCAGTTCTTC
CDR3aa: CASTAGQEQFF

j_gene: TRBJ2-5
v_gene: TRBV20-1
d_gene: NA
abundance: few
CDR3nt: TGCAGTGCTTATCCTCGTAACCAAGAGACCCAGTACTTC
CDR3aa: CSAYPRNQETQYF

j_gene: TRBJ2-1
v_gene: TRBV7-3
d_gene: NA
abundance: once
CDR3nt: TGTGCCAGCAGCTTAGACAGCGGACCCTACAATGAGCAGTTCTTC
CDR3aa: CASSLDSGPYNEQFF

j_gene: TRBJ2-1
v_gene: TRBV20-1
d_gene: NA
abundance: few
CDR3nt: TGCAGTGCTAGGGGGGAACCGCGCAATGAGCAGTTCTTC
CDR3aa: CSARGEPRNEQFF

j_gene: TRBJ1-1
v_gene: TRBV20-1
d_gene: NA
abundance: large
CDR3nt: TGCAGTGCGGCGCAAGGCGGAGGCACTGAAGCTTTCTTT
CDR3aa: CSAAQGGGTEAFF

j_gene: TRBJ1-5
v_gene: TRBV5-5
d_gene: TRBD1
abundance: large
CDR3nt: TGTGCCAGCAGCCTCCGGGACAGGGACAATCAGCCCCAGCATTTT
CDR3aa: CASSLRDRDNQPQHF

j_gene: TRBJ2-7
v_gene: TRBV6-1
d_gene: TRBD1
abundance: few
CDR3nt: TGTGCCAGCAGCAAAGACAGGGTCAAGCAGTACTTC
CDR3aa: CASSKDRVKQYF

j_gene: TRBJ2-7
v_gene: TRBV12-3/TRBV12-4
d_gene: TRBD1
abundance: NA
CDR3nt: TGTGCCAGCAGTTCGGGACAGGGAAACGAGCAGTACTTC
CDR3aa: CASSSGQGNEQYF

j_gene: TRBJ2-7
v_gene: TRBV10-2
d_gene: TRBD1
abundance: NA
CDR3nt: TGCGCCAGTTTCGGGGACAGGGTGTTC
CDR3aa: CASFGDRVF

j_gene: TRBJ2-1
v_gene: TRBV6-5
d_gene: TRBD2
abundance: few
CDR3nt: TGTGCCAGCAGGCGTCTAGCGGGAGGGCACAATGAGCAGTTCTTC
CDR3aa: CASRRLAGGHNEQFF

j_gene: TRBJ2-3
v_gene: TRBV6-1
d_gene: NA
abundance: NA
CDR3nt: TGTGCCAGCGGTGATTCCTCGCGGAGCACAGATACGCAGTATTTT
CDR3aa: CASGDSSRSTDTQYF

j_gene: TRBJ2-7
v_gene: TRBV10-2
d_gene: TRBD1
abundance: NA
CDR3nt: TGCGCCAGTCTCGGGGACAGGGTGTTC
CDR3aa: CASLGDRVF

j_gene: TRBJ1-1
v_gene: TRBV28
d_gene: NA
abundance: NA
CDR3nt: TGTGCCAGCAGTTTCCCTGGGGTCGGGAGAGCTTTCTTT
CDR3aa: CASSFPGVGRAFF

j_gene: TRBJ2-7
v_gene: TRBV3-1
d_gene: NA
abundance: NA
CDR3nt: TGTGCCAGCAGCCAGAAGCCAGGGAGCTCCTACGAGCAGTACTTC
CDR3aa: CASSQKPGSSYEQYF

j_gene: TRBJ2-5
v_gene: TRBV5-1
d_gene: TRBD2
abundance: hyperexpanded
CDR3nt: TGCGCCAGCAGCTTGGCGTCTAGCGGGAGAGGCGAGACCCAGTACTTC
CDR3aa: CASSLASSGRGETQYF

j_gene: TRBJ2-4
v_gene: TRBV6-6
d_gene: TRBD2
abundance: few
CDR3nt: TGTGCCAGCAGTCAAGGGACTAGCGGGCCCCTAGCCAAAAACATTCAGTACTTC
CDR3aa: CASSQGTSGPLAKNIQYF

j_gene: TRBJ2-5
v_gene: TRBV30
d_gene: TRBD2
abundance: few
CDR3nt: TGTGCCTGGAGTGTAAGACTAGCGGGGGAGACCCAGTACTTC
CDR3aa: CAWSVRLAGETQYF

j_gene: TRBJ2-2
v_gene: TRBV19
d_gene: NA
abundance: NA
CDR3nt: TGTGCCAGTAGTGCCGGATGGAGTTTAAACACCGGGGAGCTGTTTTTT
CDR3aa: CASSAGWSLNTGELFF

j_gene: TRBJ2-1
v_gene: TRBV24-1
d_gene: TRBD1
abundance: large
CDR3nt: TGTGCCACCAACAAAGGACAGGGGGCTATGGTCGGTGAGCAGTTCTTC
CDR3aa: CATNKGQGAMVGEQFF

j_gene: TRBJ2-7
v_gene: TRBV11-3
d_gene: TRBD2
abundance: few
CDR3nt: TGTGCCAGCAGTTTGACTAGCGGAAACTACGAGCAGTACTTC
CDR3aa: CASSLTSGNYEQYF

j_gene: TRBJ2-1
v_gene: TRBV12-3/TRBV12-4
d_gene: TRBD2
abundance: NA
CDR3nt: TGTGCCAGCAGTTTGGCTAGCGGGAGGAATGAGCAGTTCTTC
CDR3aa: CASSLASGRNEQFF

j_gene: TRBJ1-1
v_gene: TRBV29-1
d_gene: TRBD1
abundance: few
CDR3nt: TGCAGCGTCCCTCTAGGACAGGGGGCGCGAGGCACTGAAGCTTTCTTT
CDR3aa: CSVPLGQGARGTEAFF

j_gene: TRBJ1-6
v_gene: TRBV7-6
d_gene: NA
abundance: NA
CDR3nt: TGTGCCAGCAGCGGGACCAGGGGCTCTTCACCCCTCCACTTT
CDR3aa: CASSGTRGSSPLHF

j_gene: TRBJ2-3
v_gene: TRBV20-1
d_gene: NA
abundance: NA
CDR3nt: TGCAGTGCTAGCCCGCGGGGCACAGATACGCAGTATTTT
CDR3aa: CSASPRGTDTQYF

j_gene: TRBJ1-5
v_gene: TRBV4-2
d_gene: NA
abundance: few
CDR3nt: TGTGCCAGCAGCCAAGACGGGACAAGCAATCAGCCCCAGCATTTT
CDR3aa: CASSQDGTSNQPQHF

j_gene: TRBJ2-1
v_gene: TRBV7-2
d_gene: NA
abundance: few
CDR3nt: TGTGCCAGCAGCTTAGGGGGCAGCCTCTACAATGAGCAGTTCTTC
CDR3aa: CASSLGGSLYNEQFF

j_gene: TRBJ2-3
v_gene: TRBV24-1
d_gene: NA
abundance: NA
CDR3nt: TGTGCCACCAGTGATTCCCGGGACCCGAGGACAGATACGCAGTATTTT
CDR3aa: CATSDSRDPRTDTQYF

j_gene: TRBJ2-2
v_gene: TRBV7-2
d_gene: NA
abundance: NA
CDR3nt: TGTGCCAGCAGCTTAGGTTCGGGGTTCAACACCGGGGAGCTGTTTTTT
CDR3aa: CASSLGSGFNTGELFF

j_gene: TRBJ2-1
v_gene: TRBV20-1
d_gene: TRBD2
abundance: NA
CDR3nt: TGCAGTGCTATTAGGACTAGCGGGAGGAAGTCCAATGAGCAGTTCTTC
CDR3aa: CSAIRTSGRKSNEQFF

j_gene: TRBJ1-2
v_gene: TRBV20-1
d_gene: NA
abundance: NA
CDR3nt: TGCAGTGCTTCGGGATCAGGGCGGTTCGGCTATGGCTACACCTTC
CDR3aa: CSASGSGRFGYGYTF

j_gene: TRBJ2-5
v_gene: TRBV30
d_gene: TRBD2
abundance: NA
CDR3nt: TGTGCCTGGAGTATAAGACTAGCGGGGGAGACCCAGTACTTC
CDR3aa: CAWSIRLAGETQYF

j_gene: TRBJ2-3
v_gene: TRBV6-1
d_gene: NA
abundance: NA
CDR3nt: TGTGCCAGCAGTGAAGCAAACAGGTTAAGGGGCACAGATACGCAGTATTTT
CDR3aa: CASSEANRLRGTDTQYF

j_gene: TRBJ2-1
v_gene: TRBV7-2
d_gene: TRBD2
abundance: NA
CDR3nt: TGTGCCAGCATTGGTGGGAGGGCTAAAGGCAGTGAGCAGTTCTTC
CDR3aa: CASIGGRAKGSEQFF

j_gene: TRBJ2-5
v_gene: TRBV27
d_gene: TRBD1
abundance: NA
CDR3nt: TGTGCCAGCAGTCCCCTCGGGACAGGCCCCCTGCAAGAGACCCAGTACTTC
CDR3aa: CASSPLGTGPLQETQYF

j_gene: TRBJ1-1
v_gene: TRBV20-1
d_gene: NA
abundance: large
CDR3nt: TGCAGTGCTCCCCTTTTGGGGCTCGGGATGAACACTGAAGCTTTCTTT
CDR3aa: CSAPLLGLGMNTEAFF

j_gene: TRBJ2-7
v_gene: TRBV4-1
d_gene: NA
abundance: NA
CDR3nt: TGCGCCAGCAGCCAAGAAGGAATTAGCTCCTACGAGCAGTACTTC
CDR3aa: CASSQEGISSYEQYF

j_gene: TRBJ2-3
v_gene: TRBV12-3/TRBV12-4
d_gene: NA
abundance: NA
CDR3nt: TGTGCCAGCAGTTTTTTAGCCCACATGGATACGCAGTATTTT
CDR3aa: CASSFLAHMDTQYF

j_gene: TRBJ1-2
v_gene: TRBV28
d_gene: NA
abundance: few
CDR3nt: TGTGCCAGCAGTCTATTCCGGAGGGAGTATGGCTACACCTTC
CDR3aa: CASSLFRREYGYTF

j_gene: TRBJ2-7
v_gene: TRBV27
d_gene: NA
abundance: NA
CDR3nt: TGTGCCAGCAGTTTCGATCCCCCCACCGGGACCTCGTACGAGCAGTACTTC
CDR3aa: CASSFDPPTGTSYEQYF

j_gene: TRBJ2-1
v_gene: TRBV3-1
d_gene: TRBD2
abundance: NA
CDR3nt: TGTGCCAGCAGCGGGGGACTAGCTGCCTTGTCGCAGTTCTTC
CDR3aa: CASSGGLAALSQFF

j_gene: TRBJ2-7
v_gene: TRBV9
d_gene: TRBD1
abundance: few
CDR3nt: TGTGCCAGCAGCCCCAGACAGGGCACCCGGTTGGAGCAGTACTTC
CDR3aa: CASSPRQGTRLEQYF

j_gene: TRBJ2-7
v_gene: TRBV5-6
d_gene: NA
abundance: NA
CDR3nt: TGTGCCAGCAGCCGAAAATTTACCGGGACCCAATACGAGCAGTACTTC
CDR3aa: CASSRKFTGTQYEQYF